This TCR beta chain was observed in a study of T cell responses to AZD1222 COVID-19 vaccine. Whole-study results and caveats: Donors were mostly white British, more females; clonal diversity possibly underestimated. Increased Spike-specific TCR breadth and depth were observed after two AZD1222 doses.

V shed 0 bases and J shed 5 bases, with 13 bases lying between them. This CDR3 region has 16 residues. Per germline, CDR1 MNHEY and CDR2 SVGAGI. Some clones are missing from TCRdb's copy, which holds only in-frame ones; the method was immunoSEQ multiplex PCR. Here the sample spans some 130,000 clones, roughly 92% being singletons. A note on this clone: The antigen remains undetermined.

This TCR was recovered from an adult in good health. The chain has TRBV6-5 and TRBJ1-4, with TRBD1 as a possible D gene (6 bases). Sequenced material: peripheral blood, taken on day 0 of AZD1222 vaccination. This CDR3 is CASSYSLTGKNEKLFF. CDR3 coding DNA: TGTGCCAGCAGTTACTCCCTAACAGGGAAGAATGAAAAACTGTTTTTT.